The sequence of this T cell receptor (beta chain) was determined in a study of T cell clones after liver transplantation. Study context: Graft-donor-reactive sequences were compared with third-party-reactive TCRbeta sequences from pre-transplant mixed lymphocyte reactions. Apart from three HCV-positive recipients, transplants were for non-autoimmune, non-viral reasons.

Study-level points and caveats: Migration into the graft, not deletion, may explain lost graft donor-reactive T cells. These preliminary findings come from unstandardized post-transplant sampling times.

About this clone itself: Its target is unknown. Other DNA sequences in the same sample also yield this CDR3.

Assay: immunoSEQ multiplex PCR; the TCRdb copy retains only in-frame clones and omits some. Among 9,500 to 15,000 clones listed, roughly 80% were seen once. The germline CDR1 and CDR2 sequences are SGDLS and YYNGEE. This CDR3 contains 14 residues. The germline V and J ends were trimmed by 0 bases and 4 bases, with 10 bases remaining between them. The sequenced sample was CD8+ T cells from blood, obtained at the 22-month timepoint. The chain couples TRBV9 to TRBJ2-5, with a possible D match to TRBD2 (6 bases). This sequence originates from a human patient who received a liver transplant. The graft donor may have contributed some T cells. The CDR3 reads CASSVGSSVETQYF. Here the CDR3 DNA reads TGTGCCAGCAGCGTAGGGTCTAGCGTAGAGACCCAGTACTTC.